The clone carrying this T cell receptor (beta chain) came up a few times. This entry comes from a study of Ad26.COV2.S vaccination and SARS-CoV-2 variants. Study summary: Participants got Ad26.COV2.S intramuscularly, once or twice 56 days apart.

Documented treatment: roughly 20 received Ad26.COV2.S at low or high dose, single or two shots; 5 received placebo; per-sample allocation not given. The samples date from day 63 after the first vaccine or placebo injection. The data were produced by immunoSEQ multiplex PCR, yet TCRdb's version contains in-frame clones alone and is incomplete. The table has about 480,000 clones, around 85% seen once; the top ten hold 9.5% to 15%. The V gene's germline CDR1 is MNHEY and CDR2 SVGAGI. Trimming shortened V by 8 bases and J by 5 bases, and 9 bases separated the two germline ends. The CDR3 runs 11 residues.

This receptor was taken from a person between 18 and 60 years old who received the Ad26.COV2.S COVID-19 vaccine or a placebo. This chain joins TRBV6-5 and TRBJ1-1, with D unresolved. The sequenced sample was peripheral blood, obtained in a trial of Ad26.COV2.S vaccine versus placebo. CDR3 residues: CASSQTTEAFF. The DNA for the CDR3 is TGTGCCAGCTCCCAAACGACTGAAGCTTTCTTT.